The following is a T cell receptor (beta chain) sequence with its context. The antigen is undetermined. The CDR3 length is 13 residues. Trimming stripped 6 bases from V and 8 bases from J, with 16 bases between. CDR1 is SEHNR and CDR2 is FQNEAQ in the germline V gene (reference sequence). The data were obtained in a study of cytomegalovirus exposure and HLA in healthy donors. Regarding the study as a whole: Cytomegalovirus-associated TCR beta chains were listed, numbering some 180.

The repertoire was sequenced with immunoSEQ multiplex PCR; TCRdb's copy has only in-frame clones and lacks some. The repertoire has about 360,000 clones, about nine tenths of them found once; the top ten carry about 0.8%. This chain joins TRBV7-9 and TRBJ1-2; perhaps TRBD1 as D (6 bases). The clonotype was recovered from a woman under 30 in good health and CMV-seronegative. Source material: PBMCs. The chain's CDR3 is CASRTSRGRGYTF. The DNA for the CDR3 is TGTGCCAGCAGAACCTCCAGGGGCCGGGGCTACACCTTC.